This T cell receptor beta chain was observed in a study of post-analysis software for immune sequencing data (dated by TCRdb to the mid-2010s). Background on the whole study: Relapsing-remitting, secondary progressive and progressive-relapsing multiple sclerosis were recorded as disease courses, and subtype annotation was lacking for some patients. The patient repertoires were compared against 11 previously published healthy control repertoires obtained from donors aged 6 to 25 years. A subset of samples was prepared in parallel using single-end sample barcoding, then pooled and co-amplified after Illumina adapter ligation.

A word on this clonotype: This receptor's antigen is unknown. No quality values exist for individual bases; no much larger clone is one base distant.

Receptors were amplified or captured by PCR. The instrument given in TCRdb is Illumina HiSeq 2500. To reduce PCR and sequencing biases, unique molecular identifiers were incorporated into the TCR beta cDNA libraries. Roughly 500,000 cDNA molecules were obtained for every 1 to 10 million input T cells, so each molecule roughly corresponded to one T cell. The patient libraries were prepared and sequenced with the same protocol used for the earlier healthy control dataset. Within a given batch, samples were prepared together, multiplexed and sequenced on the same HiSeq lane. Per the source publication's procedure: MIGEC was used to process the raw barcoded reads, and molecular identifier groups with only a single read were discarded before consensus assembly and CDR3 extraction. VDJtools was used for post-analysis of the clonotype tables, and diversity was normalized by down-sampling every dataset to the size of the smallest sample. In repertoire overlap clustering, CDR3 amino acid sequences, but not nucleotide sequences, were matched to correct batch-related cross-sample contamination. TCRdb reprocessed the public reads (quality trimming at Q25 with fastp, clone calling with MiXCR) and kept in-frame beta chains. Each CDR3 protein appears once, grouped with its most common genes and DNA. The V and J calls, along with clone size, are taken from TCRdb and not from the paper's own processing. This sample is represented by hundreds of thousands of distinct CDR3 sequences; 25% to 30% of them were singletons. The ten largest clones capture roughly 0.54% of the sample.

TCR beta repertoires were profiled from peripheral blood of 13 young patients with multiple sclerosis to demonstrate the VDJtools post-analysis software. The multiple sclerosis patients were children and adolescents between roughly 6 and 16 years of age. Overall results and qualifications from the work: Direct clustering with F measure showed strong co-clustering of samples prepared in the same batch, prompting a batch-effect correction. The multiple sclerosis patient group was slightly younger than the control group. Multiple sclerosis patients had significantly lower normalized Chao1 diversity than controls, a result that suggests substantial peripheral T-cell clonal expansion.

This clonotype was sampled from a girl aged 10 to 17 with multiple sclerosis. The specimen was blood.

Here the CDR3 is given as CASGLWGYEQYF. The DNA reads TGTGCCAGCGGTCTTTGGGGCTACGAGCAGTACTTC. The receptor chain draws on TRBV6-1 and TRBJ2-7; the D gene cannot be named for sure. The CDR3 measures 12 amino acids from cysteine to phenylalanine. CDR3 DNA only is kept here, 36 bases in frame from base 1. V was cut back by 8 bases and J by 3 bases, leaving a gap of 11 bases between them. Based on the germline V gene, the CDR1 and CDR2 sequences are MNHNS and SASEGT.